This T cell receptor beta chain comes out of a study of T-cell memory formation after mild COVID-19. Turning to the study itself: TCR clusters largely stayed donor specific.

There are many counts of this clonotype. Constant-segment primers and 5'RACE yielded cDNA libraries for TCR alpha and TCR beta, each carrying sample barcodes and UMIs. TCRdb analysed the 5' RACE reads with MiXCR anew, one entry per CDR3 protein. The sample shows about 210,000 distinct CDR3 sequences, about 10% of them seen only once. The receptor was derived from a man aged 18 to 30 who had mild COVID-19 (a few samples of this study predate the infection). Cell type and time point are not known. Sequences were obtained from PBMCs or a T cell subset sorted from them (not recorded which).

The CDR3 bases are TGTGCCAGCAGCCCCGGGACAGGAGGGGATACGCAGTATTTT. Its protein is CASSPGTGGDTQYF. The chain joins TRBV18 to TRBJ2-3, with TRBD1 matching over 8 bases. The J segment lost 6 bases and the V segment lost 8 bases, leaving 10 bases of the junction unmatched. The CDR3 spans 14 residues. CDR1 KGHSH and CDR2 LQKENI come from the germline V gene.